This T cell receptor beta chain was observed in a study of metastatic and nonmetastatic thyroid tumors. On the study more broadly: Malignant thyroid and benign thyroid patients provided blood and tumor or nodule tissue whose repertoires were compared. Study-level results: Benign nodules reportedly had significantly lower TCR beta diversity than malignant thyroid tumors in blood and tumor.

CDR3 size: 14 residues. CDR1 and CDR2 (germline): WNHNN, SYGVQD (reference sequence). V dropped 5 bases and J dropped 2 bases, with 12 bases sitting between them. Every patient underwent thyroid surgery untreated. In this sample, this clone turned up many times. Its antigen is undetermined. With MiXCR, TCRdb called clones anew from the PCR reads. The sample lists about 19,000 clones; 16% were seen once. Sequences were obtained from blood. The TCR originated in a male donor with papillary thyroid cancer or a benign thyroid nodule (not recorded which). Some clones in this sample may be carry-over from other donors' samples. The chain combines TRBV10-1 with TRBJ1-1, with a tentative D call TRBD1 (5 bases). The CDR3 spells CASSPSQGNTEAFF. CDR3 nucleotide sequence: TGCGCCAGCAGTCCTTCCCAGGGCAACACTGAAGCTTTCTTT.